Listed below are T cell receptor beta chains from one sample, sequenced in a study of neoadjuvant anti-PD-1 for oral cavity cancer. Data came from immunoSEQ multiplex PCR; TCRdb stores just in-frame clones and leaves some out. This table has more than 12,000 clones, 74% appearing once. The sample was PBMCs, taken after nivolumab (anti-PD-1) treatment. The receptor source for this set is a person aged 40 to 85 with oral cavity squamous cell carcinoma. Each CDR3 is given with its conserved first and last residue. The D gene is left open where the match is weak. The listing skips clone size in some rows; elsewhere it reads once, few, many or a size class.

>TRBV29-1|TRBD1|-|TRBJ1-3
CSARGQGENTIYF
TGCAGCGCCAGAGGACAGGGTGAAAACACCATATATTTT
>TRBV11-1|-|-|TRBJ1-2
CASSLGGSGSGYTF
TGTGCCAGCAGCTTAGGAGGGAGCGGGTCTGGCTACACCTTC
>TRBV5-1|-|-|TRBJ2-2
CASSLGNTGELFF
TGCGCCAGCAGCTTAGGTAACACCGGGGAGCTGTTTTTT
>TRBV5-1|-|-|TRBJ1-1
CASSSGMGEAFF
TGCGCCAGCAGTTCTGGGATGGGTGAAGCTTTCTTT
>TRBV10-3|-|-|TRBJ2-3
CAISENSGFGTQYF
TGTGCCATCAGTGAAAACTCAGGGTTCGGCACGCAGTATTTT
>TRBV6-1|-|-|TRBJ1-5
CASNPGLISNQPQHF
TGTGCCAGCAACCCGGGACTGATTAGCAATCAGCCCCAGCATTTT
>TRBV5-1|-|-|TRBJ2-5
CASSLMSASPETQYF
TGCGCCAGCAGCTTGATGTCGGCCAGTCCAGAGACCCAGTACTTC
>TRBV6-1|-|-|TRBJ1-3
CASSGRGAKASGNTIYF
TGTGCCAGCAGTGGAAGAGGGGCTAAGGCCTCTGGAAACACCATATATTTT
>TRBV2|-|-|TRBJ2-2
CASSEAVITGELFF
TGTGCCAGCAGTGAAGCGGTCATCACCGGGGAGCTGTTTTTT
>TRBV20-1|-|-|TRBJ1-2
CSGVDTGGYTF
TGCAGTGGGGTCGATACGGGAGGCTACACCTTC
>TRBV5-5|TRBD1|few|TRBJ2-7
CASSSPGQGPSYEQYF
TGTGCCAGCAGCTCGCCGGGACAGGGGCCCTCGTACGAGCAGTACTTC
>TRBV5-1|TRBD1|-|TRBJ2-7
CASSQGQVGEQYF
TGCGCCAGCAGTCAGGGACAGGTTGGCGAGCAGTACTTC
>TRBV2|TRBD2|few|TRBJ2-7
CASREPTSGMYEQYF
TGTGCCAGCAGAGAGCCGACTAGCGGGATGTACGAGCAGTACTTC
>TRBV6-4|-|-|TRBJ1-1
CASKNTNQNTEAFF
TGTGCCAGCAAGAACACAAACCAAAACACTGAAGCTTTCTTT
>TRBV6-1|-|-|TRBJ2-5
CASSEASGRGRETQYF
TGTGCCAGCAGTGAAGCATCCGGCAGGGGGAGGGAGACCCAGTACTTC
>TRBV6-1|-|-|TRBJ2-7
CASSEVGDITYYEQYF
TGTGCCAGCAGTGAGGTGGGGGACATTACCTACTACGAGCAGTACTTC
>TRBV30|-|-|TRBJ1-5
CAWTETDSNQPQHF
TGTGCCTGGACCGAAACGGATAGCAATCAGCCCCAGCATTTT
>TRBV6-5|-|-|TRBJ2-5
CASISTGGSPGTQYF
TGTGCCAGCATTTCCACCGGGGGCAGTCCGGGGACCCAGTACTTC
>TRBV6-1|-|-|TRBJ2-2
CASSEGLGVPGELFF
TGTGCCAGCAGTGAAGGTCTAGGAGTCCCCGGGGAGCTGTTTTTT
>TRBV7-8|-|-|TRBJ2-7
CASSLGWTYSYEQYF
TGTGCCAGCAGCTTGGGATGGACGTACTCCTACGAGCAGTACTTC
>TRBV7-8|TRBD1|-|TRBJ1-5
CASSLAGGAGQPQHF
TGTGCCAGCAGCTTAGCAGGGGGCGCGGGTCAGCCCCAGCATTTT
>TRBV5-1|TRBD1|-|TRBJ2-7
CASSLEVRDRGGYEQYF
TGCGCCAGCAGCTTGGAGGTCCGGGACAGGGGGGGTTACGAGCAGTACTTC
>TRBV7-6|TRBD2|-|TRBJ2-7
CASSLDSGLVYEQYF
TGTGCCAGCAGCTTAGATTCGGGACTAGTGTACGAGCAGTACTTC
>TRBV12-5|TRBD1|-|TRBJ1-1
CASGRQGDTEAFF
TGTGCTAGTGGCAGACAGGGAGACACTGAAGCTTTCTTT
>TRBV10-3|TRBD2|-|TRBJ2-7
CAISESSGSYEQYF
TGTGCCATCAGTGAGAGTAGCGGGAGTTACGAGCAGTACTTC
>TRBV5-1|-|-|TRBJ2-1
CASSSPGVAASSYNEQFF
TGCGCCAGCAGCTCGCCGGGGGTAGCGGCTAGCTCCTACAATGAGCAGTTCTTC
>TRBV6-1|TRBD1|-|TRBJ1-3
CASSRTGFGNTIYF
TGTGCCAGCAGCCGGACAGGATTCGGAAACACCATATATTTT
>TRBV6-6|-|-|TRBJ2-1
CASRGGPYNEQFF
TGTGCCAGCAGGGGCGGGCCCTACAATGAGCAGTTCTTC
>TRBV14|TRBD2|once|TRBJ2-5
CASSPIGTSGRARETQYF
TGTGCCAGCAGCCCTATAGGGACTAGCGGGAGGGCCCGCGAGACCCAGTACTTC
>TRBV19|-|few|TRBJ1-2
CASRWTANYGYTF
TGTGCCAGTAGGTGGACAGCCAACTATGGCTACACCTTC
>TRBV30|TRBD1|-|TRBJ2-1
CAWSALGTGRGIF
TGTGCCTGGAGTGCCCTCGGGACAGGGAGAGGCATCTTC
>TRBV6-5|TRBD2|-|TRBJ2-2
CASRSTSGSTGELFF
TGTGCCAGCAGGTCGACTAGCGGGAGCACCGGGGAGCTGTTTTTT